This TCR beta chain was observed in a study of early T cells in non-severe SARS-CoV-2 infection. Study-wide context: Bulk RNA taken from unsorted whole blood was sequenced, leaving chains unpaired.

The protocol attached unique molecular identifiers to individual cDNA molecules. TCRdb called the 5' RACE reads again in MiXCR, with one record for every CDR3 protein. The sample shows 69,000 or so distinct CDR3 sequences, roughly an eighth of them seen only once. With regard to this clonotype: What it binds is unknown.

This CDR3 contains 11 residues. The germline V and J ends were trimmed by 8 bases and 7 bases, with 10 bases remaining between them. Germline lookup yields CDR1 ENHRY and CDR2 SYGVKD. The study, taken as a whole, reports: VDJdb-based annotation leaned toward anti-spike CD8 responses and missed private and CD4 specificities.

The sequenced sample was whole blood. This chain connects TRBV10-3 to TRBJ2-3; no clear D gene. The sequence came from an adult who was a healthcare worker with PCR-confirmed SARS-CoV-2 infection or an uninfected control (not recorded which). CDR3 residues: CAIGSGYTQYF. The CDR3 bases are TGTGCCATCGGATCTGGTTATACGCAGTATTTT.